One and the same sample provided the 19 T cell receptor beta chains below, sequenced in a study of T cells after yellow fever vaccination. A single record per CDR3 protein comes from TCRdb applying MiXCR to the 5' RACE reads. The sample carries about 150,000 distinct CDR3 sequences, 5% to 7.5% recorded once. Sample: CD4+ T cells sorted from PBMCs, taken 10 days after the yellow fever booster vaccination. The source is a man aged 25-45 years who received the YFV17D yellow fever vaccine.

The V and J genes are TRBV6-4 and TRBJ2-7; D perhaps matches TRBD2 (5 bases). Trimming shortened V by 6 bases and J by 4 bases, and 16 bases separated the two germline ends. This CDR3 is 14 amino acids long. The V gene's germline CDR1 is MRHNA and CDR2 SNTAGT. CDR3 nucleotides: TGTGCCAGCAGCCGGACTGGACGGAAGTACGAGCAGTACTTC. Amino acid sequence: CASSRTGRKYEQYF.

This clonotype was counted many times. This chain's CDR3 is CASSQERTGLRDEQYF. Written as DNA, the CDR3 is TGTGCCAGCAGCCAAGAACGGACAGGCCTACGGGACGAGCAGTACTTC. This rearrangement joins TRBV3-1 to TRBJ2-7; 7 bases are a match to TRBD1. The V and J ends lost 0 bases and 5 bases, in that order; junction bases with no gene match: 10. This CDR3 has 16 amino acids. From germline, CDR1 is LGHDT and CDR2 YNNKEL (reference sequence).

V gene TRBV12-3 or TRBV12-4 combines with J gene TRBJ2-7, with a possible D match to TRBD2 (5 bases). This CDR3 has 15 residues. Trimming took 7 bases from V and 3 from J, leaving 19 bases between them. CDR3 residues: CASTRSVSGYYEQYF. DNA for the CDR3: TGTGCCAGCACCAGAAGCGTGAGCGGCTACTACGAGCAGTACTTC.

This clonotype was seen at least ten times. This chain joins TRBV5-5 and TRBJ2-1; 9 bases align to TRBD2. The CDR3 is 16 residues long. Losses at the gene ends were 0 bases for V and 10 bases for J; bases not matched to a gene: 11. Germline CDR1 and CDR2: SGHKS and YYEKEE (reference sequence). This chain's CDR3 is CASSLAVAGVSNEQFF. The CDR3, as DNA: TGTGCCAGCAGCTTGGCAGTAGCGGGAGTATCCAACGAGCAGTTCTTC.

A few counts support this clonotype. The genes are TRBV7-9 and TRBJ2-7; D possibly matches TRBD1 or TRBD2 (5 bases each). Germline lookup yields CDR1 SEHNR and CDR2 FQNEAQ (reference sequence). V was shortened by 3 bases and J by 9 bases, with 18 bases between the two germline ends. The length of the CDR3 is 14 residues. As DNA, the CDR3 is TGTGCCAGCAGCTTCGATTTACTTGGGGGACGGCAGTACTTC. This translates into CASSFDLLGGRQYF.

In its sample, this clonotype was seen many times. The chain carries TRBV7-2 and TRBJ2-1; either TRBD1 or TRBD2 may supply D (6 bases each). This CDR3 has 16 amino acids. V was cut by 5 bases and J by 1 base, with 15 bases left in between. Looked up from germline, CDR1 is SGHTA and CDR2 is FQGNSA. This CDR3 reads CASSPGGGRSYNEQFF. CDR3 nucleotides: TGTGCCAGCAGCCCAGGAGGGGGTAGATCCTACAATGAGCAGTTCTTC. Together with reference TRBV7-2 and TRBJ2-1, the CDR3 gives the full variable domain: GAGVSQSPSNKVTEKGKDVELRCDPISGHTALYWYRQSLGQGLEFLIYFQGNSAPDKSGLPSDRFSAERTGGSVSTLTIQRTQQEDSAVYLCASSPGGGRSYNEQFFGPGTRLTVL.

This clonotype was detected ten times or more. The chain links TRBV29-1 to TRBJ2-6; possible D gene TRBD2, 5 bases. Germline CDR1 SQVTM, CDR2 ANQGSEA. This CDR3 has 13 amino acids. Trimming cost V 4 bases and J 1 base, with 5 bases left between them. The CDR3 DNA reads TGCAGCGTTGCGGGGTCTGGGGCCAACGTCCTGACTTTC. This codes for CSVAGSGANVLTF.

This clonotype was observed many times. J is TRBJ2-7 and V is TRBV20-1, with a tentative D call TRBD2 (7 bases). The germline V and J ends were trimmed by 3 bases and 3 bases, with 15 bases remaining between them. Germline CDR1 is DFQATT and CDR2 is SNEGSKA (reference sequence). The CDR3 has 14 residues. Written as DNA, the CDR3 is TGCAGTGCTAGGAGGGGGGGGCCCCTCTACGAGCAGTACTTC. It codes for CSARRGGPLYEQYF.

This clonotype was found many times. The J gene is TRBJ2-5, the V gene TRBV12-3 or TRBV12-4, with TRBD2 as a possible D gene (5 bases). V lost 3 bases and J lost 5, with 10 bases in between. The CDR3 loop spans 13 amino acids. CDR3 amino acids: CASSFNRDETQYF. For the CDR3, the DNA is TGTGCCAGCAGTTTCAACCGGGATGAGACCCAGTACTTC.

This clonotype occurred many times. In nucleotides, the CDR3 is TGTGCCAGCTCACCATACAAGTTGGGCAATGAGCAGTTCTTC. Its translation is CASSPYKLGNEQFF. V is TRBV18 and J is TRBJ2-1, with D unclear. In germline, CDR1 is KGHSH, CDR2 LQKENI. This CDR3 is built from 14 residues. Trimming stripped 2 bases from V and 6 bases from J, with 11 bases between.

This clonotype has only a few counts. The chain links TRBV20-1 to TRBJ2-1, with 8 bases fitting TRBD2. CDR1 is DFQATT and CDR2 is SNEGSKA in the germline V gene (reference sequence). The CDR3 sequence is 15 residues long. V dropped 6 bases and J dropped 0; count of bases not matched to a gene: 7. Here the CDR3 DNA reads TGCAGTGCATCCGATAGCGGGACCTCCTACAATGAGCAGTTCTTC. Its protein is CSASDSGTSYNEQFF.

The sample holds many counts of this clonotype. The chain employs TRBV20-1 and TRBJ2-1, with D hard to call. The CDR3 runs 11 residues. Germline CDR1 is DFQATT and CDR2 is SNEGSKA (reference sequence). V was cut by 0 bases and J by 12 bases, with 9 bases left in between. The CDR3, as DNA: TGCAGTGCTAGAGATCGGCGCGCGCAGTTCTTC. Protein product: CSARDRRAQFF.

The table lists this clonotype with a few counts. This chain connects TRBV28 to TRBJ2-3, with a tentative D call TRBD2 (5 bases). The V gene's germline CDR1 is MDHEN and CDR2 SYDVKM. The CDR3 has 13 residues. V lost 6 bases and J lost 6, with 13 bases in between. CDR3 bases: TGTGCCAGCAGAGGACTTAGCCACGATACGCAGTATTTT. Translated: CASRGLSHDTQYF.

This clonotype occurred many times. The rearrangement links TRBV5-4 to TRBJ2-3; D is unresolved. Trimming removed 0 bases from V and 6 bases from J, with 8 bases in between. CDR3 length equals 13 residues. Germline CDR1 reads SGHNT; CDR2 reads YYREEE (reference sequence). CDR3 in amino acids: CASSLGASDTQYF. CDR3 coding DNA: TGTGCCAGCAGCTTGGGGGCTTCGGATACGCAGTATTTT.

In its sample, this clonotype was seen many times. V gene TRBV10-2 combines with J gene TRBJ2-3; D is ambiguous. Germline V gene data show CDR1 as WSHSY and CDR2 as SAAADI. Trimming shortened V by 0 bases and J by 0 bases, and 13 bases separated the two germline ends. The CDR3 runs to 17 residues. CDR3 residues: CASSESRSASSTDTQYF. CDR3 coding DNA: TGCGCCAGCAGTGAGTCTAGAAGCGCTTCAAGCACAGATACGCAGTATTTT.

This clonotype was counted at least ten times. The chain joins TRBV27 to TRBJ2-7, with TRBD1 matching over 7 bases. From germline, CDR1 is MNHEY and CDR2 SMNVEV (reference sequence). The CDR3 extends over 16 amino acids. V lost 4 bases and J lost 5; bases outside the gene matches: 14. The CDR3 here is CASSSLGQSLPHEQYF. The DNA for the CDR3 is TGTGCCAGCAGTTCCCTGGGACAGTCATTACCCCACGAGCAGTACTTC.

This clonotype was observed many times. The CDR3 DNA follows: TGCAGCGCCGGCGGGGAAAAACTGTTTTTT. This sequence encodes CSAGGEKLFF. V usage is TRBV29-1 and J usage is TRBJ1-4; D gene uncertain. The CDR3 loop spans 10 amino acids. Germline CDR1 reads SQVTM; CDR2 reads ANQGSEA. V lost 7 bases, J lost 8 bases, and 8 bases lay in between.

This clonotype has ten or more counts. The chain uses TRBV20-1 and TRBJ2-1; 11 positions agree with TRBD2. J lost 6 bases, V lost 5 bases, and 6 bases had no gene match. Germline-derived CDR1 and CDR2 are DFQATT and SNEGSKA (reference sequence). This CDR3 spans 14 amino acids. The CDR3 loop reads CSAQTGTSGNEQFF. The CDR3 region has the DNA TGCAGTGCTCAAACCGGGACTAGCGGCAATGAGCAGTTCTTC.

The chain employs TRBV6-5 and TRBJ2-2; a weak D match, TRBD1 (6 bases). Germline-derived CDR1 and CDR2 are MNHEY and SVGAGI. CDR3 length: 23 amino acids. V gave up 6 bases and J gave up 4 bases, with 39 bases separating them. The CDR3 DNA follows: TGTGCCAGCAGGCCCAGGGGCGCCTTATCTGGGGGATTTAGAGGGAGACGCACCGGGGAGCTGTTTTTT. It codes for CASRPRGALSGGFRGRRTGELFF.